This T cell receptor beta chain was sequenced for a study of cytomegalovirus exposure and HLA in healthy donors. Points from the study as a whole: In an earlier analysis, in 620 or so donors, most V segments appeared productive either ~90% or ~30% of the time.

The germline V gene encodes CDR1 KGHSH and CDR2 LQKENI. The CDR3 consists of 17 residues. V lost 3 bases, J lost 3 bases, and 11 bases stayed unmatched. Regarding this clone: Its antigen is currently unknown.

The PCR ran on 60 Vbeta and 13 Jbeta primers. Produced via immunoSEQ multiplex PCR; TCRdb's table is partial and in-frame only. The sample has about 88,000 clones; around 89% are singletons. The chain links TRBV18 to TRBJ2-3, with TRBD2 matching 8 bases. The receptor was derived from a man aged 18-30 years in good health and CMV-seronegative. Material for sequencing was PBMCs. CDR3 nucleotide sequence: TGTGCCAGCTCACCCCTCGGGGTAGCGGGACTAACAGATACGCAGTATTTT. Protein sequence: CASSPLGVAGLTDTQYF.